This TCR beta chain was found in a study of cytomegalovirus exposure and HLA in healthy donors. 13 Jbeta primers and 60 Vbeta primers were used for the PCR. Some clones are missing from TCRdb's copy, which holds only in-frame ones; the method was immunoSEQ multiplex PCR. The top ten hold about 1.8% of the sample, which has under 300,000 clones, 80% to 95% seen once. Sequencing was performed on PBMCs. The sequence was collected from a girl aged 2-10 years in good health and CMV-seronegative.

CDR3 protein: CASSPSAESGYEQYF. CDR3 coding DNA: TGTGCCAGCAGCCCTTCGGCCGAATCAGGATACGAGCAGTACTTC. The chain is built from TRBV9 and TRBJ2-7; D is unresolved. V dropped 4 bases and J dropped 4 bases, with 18 bases sitting between them. The CDR3 is made up of 15 amino acids. From germline, CDR1 is SGDLS and CDR2 YYNGEE.